Below, one T cell receptor (beta chain) is given with its context. In the original workflow: Reference gene primer amplification gave estimated nucleated cell counts. Sequencing was performed with immunoSEQ multiplex PCR; in TCRdb, only in-frame clones are kept and a portion is missing. The D gene and trimming were derived from the DNA, and the V and J assignments and clone size from that table. Of approximately 200,000 clones listed, roughly 85% are singletons. Trimming removed 1 base from V and 2 bases from J, with 9 bases in between. The CDR3 is 13 amino acids. Looked up from germline, CDR1 is SQVTM and CDR2 is ANQGSEA. The data derive from a study of blood T cell repertoires in COVID-19. Background on the study: Donors in the United States, Italy and Spain gave samples during acute or convalescent COVID-19.

This chain uses TRBV29-1 with TRBJ2-7, with a possible D match to TRBD2 (6 bases). The clonotype comes from a man aged 55-75 years with acute or convalescent COVID-19. The sequenced sample consisted of peripheral blood. CDR3 sequence: CSVEAGTAYEQYF. The DNA for the CDR3 is TGCAGCGTTGAAGCCGGGACTGCCTACGAGCAGTACTTC.